The source of this TCR beta chain is a study of OX40 agonist ivuxolimab in advanced cancers. Points from the study as a whole: Undetermined was the antigen specificity of the expanded peripheral T cells. With doses of 0.1 to 3.0 mg/kg, CD4+ and CD8+ blood T cells had undergone clonal expansion by week 6. Partial responders at 0.1-3.0 mg/kg showed near-lowest clonal expansion.

On this clone: Its antigen is as yet unknown.

The CDR3 consists of 14 residues. The germline CDR1 and CDR2 sequences are SNHLY and FYNNEI. V lost 7 bases to trimming and J lost 7 bases; unmatched junction nucleotides: 9. Baseline, cycle 4 day 1, and cycle 7 day 1 were the blood sampling points. Clones were read by immunoSEQ multiplex PCR, and TCRdb kept only the in-frame ones, dropping some. The sample carries approximately 24,000 clones, 84% recorded once. The TCR comes from an adult with an advanced solid tumor such as melanoma, head and neck, liver or kidney cancer. The rearrangement uses TRBV2 and TRBJ2-1; 8 nucleotides line up with TRBD1. The sample was CD4+ or CD8+ T cells sorted from blood, taken in a trial of the OX40 agonist ivuxolimab. The CDR3 here is CASKLDRGANEQFF. The CDR3 coding sequence is TGTGCCAGCAAACTTGACAGGGGCGCGAATGAGCAGTTCTTC.